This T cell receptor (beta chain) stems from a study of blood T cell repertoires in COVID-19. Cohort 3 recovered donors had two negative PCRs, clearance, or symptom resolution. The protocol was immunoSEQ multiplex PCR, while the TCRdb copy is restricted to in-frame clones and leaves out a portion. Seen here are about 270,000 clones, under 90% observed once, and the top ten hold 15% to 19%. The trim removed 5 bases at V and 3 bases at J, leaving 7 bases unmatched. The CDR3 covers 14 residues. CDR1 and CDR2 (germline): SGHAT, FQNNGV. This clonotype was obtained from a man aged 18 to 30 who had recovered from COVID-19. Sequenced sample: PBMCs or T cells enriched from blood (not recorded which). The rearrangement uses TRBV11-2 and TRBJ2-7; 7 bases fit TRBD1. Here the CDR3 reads CASSDPGQFYEQYF. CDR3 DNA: TGTGCCAGCAGCGACCCGGGACAGTTCTACGAGCAGTACTTC. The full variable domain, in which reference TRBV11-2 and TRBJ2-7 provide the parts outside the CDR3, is EAGVAQSPRYKIIEKRQSVAFWCNPISGHATLYWYQQILGQGPKLLIQFQNNGVVDDSQLPKDRFSAERLKGVDSTLKIQPAKLEDSAVYLCASSDPGQFYEQYFGPGTRLTVT.